The rows below give T cell receptor beta chains drawn from one sample of a study of blood T cell repertoires in COVID-19. The repertoire was sequenced with immunoSEQ multiplex PCR; TCRdb's copy has only in-frame clones and lacks some. Of under 200,000 clones listed, approximately 91% are singletons. The sequencing input was peripheral blood. All receptors derive from a man aged 18 to 29 with acute or convalescent COVID-19. CDR3s include the opening cysteine and the closing phenylalanine or tryptophan. A D gene is named only where the DNA matches it firmly. Where a row states a size, it is once, few, many or the class of an expanded clone; other rows omit it.

J: TRBJ1-1; V: TRBV6-4; D: -; size: -; CDR3: CASRAGGNTEAFF; DNA: TGTGCCAGCAGGGCCGGGGGGAACACTGAAGCTTTCTTT
J: TRBJ1-1; V: TRBV18; D: -; size: -; CDR3: CASSGQVSTNTEAFF; DNA: TGTGCCAGCTCAGGGCAGGTCTCGACGAACACTGAAGCTTTCTTT
J: TRBJ1-5; V: TRBV7-9; D: TRBD1; size: -; CDR3: CASSSQGNQPQHF; DNA: TGTGCCAGCAGCTCACAGGGGAATCAGCCCCAGCATTTT
J: TRBJ2-1; V: TRBV6-5; D: TRBD2; size: few; CDR3: CASSLTSAGHNEQFF; DNA: TGTGCCAGCAGCCTAACTAGCGCTGGCCACAATGAGCAGTTCTTC
J: TRBJ2-5; V: TRBV30; D: -; size: -; CDR3: CAWSFETAPGETQYF; DNA: TGTGCCTGGAGTTTCGAGACGGCACCCGGGGAGACCCAGTACTTC
J: TRBJ1-2; V: TRBV5-1; D: TRBD1; size: -; CDR3: CASSLGGTGDGYTF; DNA: TGCGCCAGCAGCTTGGGCGGAACAGGGGACGGCTACACCTTC
J: TRBJ2-7; V: TRBV2; D: -; size: -; CDR3: CASSEATGRSYEQYF; DNA: TGTGCCAGCAGTGAAGCGACAGGGAGGTCCTACGAGCAGTACTTC
J: TRBJ1-2; V: TRBV6-6; D: -; size: -; CDR3: CASSYALSGYTF; DNA: TGTGCCAGCAGTTATGCTCTCAGTGGCTACACCTTC
J: TRBJ2-7; V: TRBV5-1; D: -; size: -; CDR3: CASSLVQDPNEQYF; DNA: TGCGCCAGCAGCTTGGTACAGGACCCTAACGAGCAGTACTTC
J: TRBJ1-4; V: TRBV6-5; D: TRBD1; size: -; CDR3: CASSYPGTGNEKLFF; DNA: TGTGCCAGCAGTTACCCGGGGACAGGGAACGAAAAACTGTTTTTT
J: TRBJ2-3; V: TRBV7-2; D: -; size: once; CDR3: CASSLVRANTQYF; DNA: TGTGCCAGCAGCTTAGTTAGAGCGAATACGCAGTATTTT
J: TRBJ1-2; V: TRBV14; D: -; size: -; CDR3: CASSQTGPASGYGYTF; DNA: TGTGCCAGCAGCCAAACAGGGCCCGCCAGTGGCTATGGCTACACCTTC
J: TRBJ2-4; V: TRBV7-2; D: TRBD1; size: -; CDR3: CASSLAAQGADIQYF; DNA: TGTGCCAGCAGCTTAGCGGCACAGGGGGCGGACATTCAGTACTTC
J: TRBJ1-3; V: TRBV19; D: -; size: -; CDR3: CASSIRGPSSGNTIYF; DNA: TGTGCCAGTAGTATAAGAGGCCCAAGCTCTGGAAACACCATATATTTT
J: TRBJ2-5; V: TRBV14; D: -; size: -; CDR3: CASAMVHGFVHLQETQYF; DNA: TGTGCCAGCGCCATGGTTCACGGGTTCGTCCATCTTCAAGAGACCCAGTACTTC
J: TRBJ1-1; V: TRBV19; D: TRBD1; size: -; CDR3: CASTSRDSPRRTEAFF; DNA: TGTGCCAGTACTTCCCGGGACAGTCCTAGGAGAACTGAAGCTTTCTTT
J: TRBJ2-2; V: TRBV3-1/TRBV3-2; D: -; size: -; CDR3: CASCGTGELFF; DNA: TGTGCCAGCTGCGGCACCGGGGAGCTGTTTTTT
J: TRBJ1-1; V: TRBV4-1; D: -; size: -; CDR3: CASSDTQEMNTEAFF; DNA: TGCGCCAGCAGCGACACACAGGAAATGAACACTGAAGCTTTCTTT
J: TRBJ2-2; V: TRBV5-4; D: -; size: -; CDR3: CASSLLETGELFF; DNA: TGTGCCAGCAGCTTGCTAGAAACCGGGGAGCTGTTTTTT
J: TRBJ1-1; V: TRBV24-1; D: -; size: -; CDR3: CATSDAGDPTEAFF; DNA: TGTGCCACCAGTGATGCGGGGGACCCGACTGAAGCTTTCTTT
J: TRBJ1-5; V: TRBV2; D: -; size: once; CDR3: CASSEVVTGTQPQHF; DNA: TGTGCCAGCAGTGAAGTTGTAACAGGGACTCAGCCCCAGCATTTT
J: TRBJ1-1; V: TRBV5-1; D: -; size: -; CDR3: CASSSLQAGGYTEAFF; DNA: TGCGCCAGCAGCAGTTTACAGGCGGGGGGATACACTGAAGCTTTCTTT
J: TRBJ2-5; V: TRBV9; D: TRBD2; size: -; CDR3: CASSVAVAGGGETQYF; DNA: TGTGCCAGCAGCGTAGCTGTAGCGGGCGGCGGGGAGACCCAGTACTTC
J: TRBJ2-2; V: TRBV29-1; D: TRBD1; size: -; CDR3: CSVSTGQGVNTGELFF; DNA: TGCAGCGTTTCCACCGGACAGGGGGTGAACACCGGGGAGCTGTTTTTT
J: TRBJ1-2; V: TRBV19; D: -; size: -; CDR3: CASSYSPGPQKIQTF; DNA: TGTGCCAGTTCATACAGTCCAGGCCCGCAGAAAATCCAGACCTTC
J: TRBJ1-1; V: TRBV5-1; D: TRBD1; size: -; CDR3: CASSWTEGARRPFF; DNA: TGCGCCAGCAGTTGGACAGAGGGGGCAAGGAGGCCTTTCTTT
J: TRBJ2-4; V: TRBV6-2/TRBV6-3; D: TRBD2; size: -; CDR3: CASSYPSGVAKNIQYF; DNA: TGTGCCAGCAGTTACCCTAGCGGGGTAGCCAAAAACATTCAGTACTTC
J: TRBJ1-1; V: TRBV5-1; D: -; size: -; CDR3: CASSLSSSNTEAFF; DNA: TGCGCCAGCAGCTTGTCTAGCAGTAACACTGAAGCTTTCTTT
J: TRBJ2-3; V: TRBV24-1; D: -; size: -; CDR3: CATSETTGRTDTQYF; DNA: TGTGCCACCAGTGAGACGACAGGCCGCACAGATACGCAGTATTTT
J: TRBJ1-4; V: TRBV18; D: -; size: once; CDR3: CASSPIRGLNEKLFF; DNA: TGTGCCAGCTCACCAATAAGGGGACTGAATGAAAAACTGTTTTTT
J: TRBJ2-1; V: TRBV13; D: TRBD1; size: -; CDR3: CASSHRQGEQFF; DNA: TGTGCCAGCAGCCACCGACAGGGGGAGCAGTTCTTC
J: TRBJ2-3; V: TRBV2; D: -; size: -; CDR3: CASTGVLGTDTQYF; DNA: TGTGCCAGCACAGGGGTACTGGGCACAGATACGCAGTATTTT
J: TRBJ1-2; V: TRBV18; D: TRBD1; size: -; CDR3: CASSAGTGQLLFYGYTF; DNA: TGTGCCAGCTCAGCCGGGACAGGGCAACTCCTTTTCTATGGCTACACCTTC
J: TRBJ1-2; V: TRBV27; D: TRBD1; size: -; CDR3: CASSYVTGGNYGYTF; DNA: TGTGCCAGCAGTTACGTGACAGGGGGCAACTATGGCTACACCTTC
J: TRBJ2-1; V: TRBV9; D: TRBD2; size: -; CDR3: CASSVVGTSGKGEQFF; DNA: TGTGCCAGCAGCGTGGTTGGGACTAGCGGGAAAGGCGAGCAGTTCTTC
J: TRBJ1-2; V: TRBV3-1/TRBV3-2; D: -; size: -; CDR3: CASSPLFSYGYTF; DNA: TGTGCCAGCAGCCCTCTCTTCAGCTATGGCTACACCTTC
J: TRBJ1-2; V: TRBV30; D: -; size: -; CDR3: CAWSPTGLPGGGYTF; DNA: TGTGCCTGGAGTCCCACGGGCCTCCCCGGAGGAGGCTACACCTTC
J: TRBJ2-1; V: TRBV19; D: TRBD1; size: -; CDR3: CASSIVTGAMHNEQFF; DNA: TGTGCCAGTAGTATAGTAACAGGGGCTATGCACAATGAGCAGTTCTTC
J: TRBJ1-1; V: TRBV7-6; D: TRBD1; size: -; CDR3: CASSFLHGTGVPKTEAFF; DNA: TGTGCCAGCAGCTTCCTACACGGGACAGGGGTCCCTAAAACTGAAGCTTTCTTT
J: TRBJ2-2; V: TRBV11-2; D: -; size: -; CDR3: CASSLRVSAGTGELFF; DNA: TGTGCCAGCAGCTTGAGGGTTAGCGCAGGCACCGGGGAGCTGTTTTTT
J: TRBJ1-5; V: TRBV6-6; D: -; size: -; CDR3: CASSTRRGNQPQHF; DNA: TGTGCCAGCAGTACCCGACGAGGTAATCAGCCCCAGCATTTT
J: TRBJ2-7; V: TRBV18; D: TRBD1; size: -; CDR3: CASSPKDRASYEQYF; DNA: TGTGCCAGCTCACCAAAGGACAGGGCCTCCTACGAGCAGTACTTC
J: TRBJ2-1; V: TRBV18; D: TRBD1; size: -; CDR3: CASSFGQGQVEQFF; DNA: TGTGCCAGCTCCTTCGGACAGGGGCAAGTTGAGCAGTTCTTC
J: TRBJ1-4; V: TRBV6-5; D: -; size: -; CDR3: CASSLQGINEKLFF; DNA: TGTGCCAGCAGTCTTCAGGGGATTAATGAAAAACTGTTTTTT
J: TRBJ2-7; V: TRBV4-1; D: TRBD2; size: few; CDR3: CASSPGAGGPSVVTDEQYF; DNA: TGCGCCAGCAGCCCCGGAGCGGGAGGGCCGAGTGTTGTAACGGACGAGCAGTACTTC
J: TRBJ2-1; V: TRBV10-1; D: -; size: -; CDR3: CASSGLYNEQFF; DNA: TGCGCCTCCAGCGGGCTATACAATGAGCAGTTCTTC
J: TRBJ1-5; V: TRBV10-3; D: -; size: -; CDR3: CAISREDNQPQHF; DNA: TGTGCCATCAGTAGGGAGGATAATCAGCCCCAGCATTTT
J: TRBJ2-5; V: TRBV5-1; D: TRBD2; size: -; CDR3: CASSLFQREHQETQYF; DNA: TGCGCCAGCAGCCTCTTTCAGCGGGAGCACCAAGAGACCCAGTACTTC
J: TRBJ1-5; V: TRBV24-1; D: -; size: -; CDR3: CATSDTPAWGHINSNQPQHF; DNA: TGTGCCACCAGTGATACCCCTGCCTGGGGCCACATCAATAGCAATCAGCCCCAGCATTTT
J: TRBJ1-2; V: TRBV29-1; D: -; size: -; CDR3: CSVEGGSHVYGYTF; DNA: TGCAGCGTTGAAGGGGGCAGCCATGTCTATGGCTACACCTTC
J: TRBJ2-2; V: TRBV5-1; D: TRBD2; size: -; CDR3: CASSLRAGGPGTGELFF; DNA: TGCGCCAGCAGCCTCCGAGCGGGAGGGCCGGGCACCGGGGAGCTGTTTTTT
J: TRBJ2-3; V: TRBV4-2; D: -; size: -; CDR3: CASSQDSTILDATDTQYF; DNA: TGTGCCAGCAGCCAGGACTCAACTATACTCGACGCCACAGATACGCAGTATTTT
J: TRBJ2-3; V: TRBV6-1; D: -; size: -; CDR3: CASSAPGRAVSDTQYF; DNA: TGTGCCAGCAGTGCCCCGGGCAGGGCGGTTTCAGATACGCAGTATTTT
J: TRBJ2-7; V: TRBV9; D: TRBD1; size: -; CDR3: CASSPRTGGYEQYF; DNA: TGTGCCAGCAGCCCCCGGACAGGAGGCTACGAGCAGTACTTC